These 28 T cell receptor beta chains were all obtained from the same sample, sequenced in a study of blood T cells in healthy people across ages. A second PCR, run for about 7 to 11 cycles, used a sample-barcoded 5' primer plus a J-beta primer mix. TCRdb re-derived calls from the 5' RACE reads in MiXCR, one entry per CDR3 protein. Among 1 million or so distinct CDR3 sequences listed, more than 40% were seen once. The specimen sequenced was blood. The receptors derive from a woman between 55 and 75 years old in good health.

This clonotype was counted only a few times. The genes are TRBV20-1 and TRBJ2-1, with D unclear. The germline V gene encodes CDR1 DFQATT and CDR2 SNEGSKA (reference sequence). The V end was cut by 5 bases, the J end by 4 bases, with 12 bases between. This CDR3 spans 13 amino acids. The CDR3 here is CSAAAPLYNEQFF. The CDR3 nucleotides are TGCAGTGCTGCCGCGCCCCTATACAATGAGCAGTTCTTC.

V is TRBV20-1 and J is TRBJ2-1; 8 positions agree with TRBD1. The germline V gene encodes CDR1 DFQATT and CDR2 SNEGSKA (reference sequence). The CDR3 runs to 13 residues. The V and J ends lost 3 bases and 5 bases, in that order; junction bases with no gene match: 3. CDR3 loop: CSARQGANNEQFF. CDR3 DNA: TGCAGTGCTAGGCAGGGGGCAAACAATGAGCAGTTCTTC.

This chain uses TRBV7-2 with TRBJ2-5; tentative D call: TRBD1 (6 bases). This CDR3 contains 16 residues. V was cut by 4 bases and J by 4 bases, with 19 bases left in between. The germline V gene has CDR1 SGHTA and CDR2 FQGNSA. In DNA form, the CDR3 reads TGTGCCAGCAGCTCAGGGGTTGTGTTGGGCTTAGAGACCCAGTACTTC. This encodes CASSSGVVLGLETQYF.

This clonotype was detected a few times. The CDR3 spells CASSQDTAGGSYNEQFF. CDR3 nucleotide sequence: TGCGCCAGCAGCCAAGACACGGCGGGAGGATCCTACAATGAGCAGTTCTTC. V and J are TRBV4-1 and TRBJ2-1; 8 nucleotides line up with TRBD2. In germline, CDR1 is MGHRA, CDR2 YSYEKL. V shed 0 bases, J shed 1 base, and the junction held 5 bases outside the gene matches. The CDR3 is 17 amino acids.

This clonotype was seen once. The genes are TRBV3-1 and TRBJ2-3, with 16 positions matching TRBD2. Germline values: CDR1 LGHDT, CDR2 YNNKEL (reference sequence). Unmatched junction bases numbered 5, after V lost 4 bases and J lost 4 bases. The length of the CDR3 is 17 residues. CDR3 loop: CASSPGTSGRAADTQYF. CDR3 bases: TGTGCCAGCAGCCCGGGGACTAGCGGGAGGGCCGCAGATACGCAGTATTTT.

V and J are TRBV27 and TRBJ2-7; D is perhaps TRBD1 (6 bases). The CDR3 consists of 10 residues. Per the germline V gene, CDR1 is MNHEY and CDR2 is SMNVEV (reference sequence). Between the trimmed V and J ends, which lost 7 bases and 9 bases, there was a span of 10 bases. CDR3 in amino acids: CASTHRAQYF. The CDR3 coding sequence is TGTGCCAGCACCCACAGGGCGCAGTACTTC.

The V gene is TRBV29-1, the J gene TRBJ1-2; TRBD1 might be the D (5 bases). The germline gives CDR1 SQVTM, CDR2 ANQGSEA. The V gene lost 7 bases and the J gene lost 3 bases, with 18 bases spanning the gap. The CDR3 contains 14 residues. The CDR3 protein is CSASGTALHYGYTF. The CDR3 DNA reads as TGCAGCGCTTCGGGGACCGCCCTTCACTATGGCTACACCTTC.

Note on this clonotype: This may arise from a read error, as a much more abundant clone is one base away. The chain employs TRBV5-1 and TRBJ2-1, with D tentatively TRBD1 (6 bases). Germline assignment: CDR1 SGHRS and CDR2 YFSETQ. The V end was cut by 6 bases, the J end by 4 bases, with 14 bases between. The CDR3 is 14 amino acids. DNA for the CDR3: TGCGCCAGCAACGAGGGACAACTATACAATGAGCAGTTCTTC. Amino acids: CASNEGQLYNEQFF.

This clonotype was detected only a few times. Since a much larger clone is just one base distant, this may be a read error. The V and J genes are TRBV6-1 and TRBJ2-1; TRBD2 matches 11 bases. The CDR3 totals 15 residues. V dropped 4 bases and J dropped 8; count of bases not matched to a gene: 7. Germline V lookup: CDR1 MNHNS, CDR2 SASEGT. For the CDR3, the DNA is TGTGCCAGCAGTGGCGTTAGCGGGAGGGCCGATGAGCAGTTCTTC. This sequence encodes CASSGVSGRADEQFF.

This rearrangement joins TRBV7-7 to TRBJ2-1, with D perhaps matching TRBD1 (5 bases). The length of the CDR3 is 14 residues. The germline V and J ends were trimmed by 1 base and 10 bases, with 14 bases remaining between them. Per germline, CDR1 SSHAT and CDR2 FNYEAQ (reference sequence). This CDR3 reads CASSLVGPGAEQFF. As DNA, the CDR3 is TGTGCCAGCAGCTTAGTAGGTCCTGGGGCGGAGCAGTTCTTC.

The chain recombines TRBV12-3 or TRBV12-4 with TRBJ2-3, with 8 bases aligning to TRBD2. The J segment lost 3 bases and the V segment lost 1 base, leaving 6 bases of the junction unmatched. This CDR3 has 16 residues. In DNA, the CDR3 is TGTGCCAGCAGTTTAGAGCGGGAGTGGATGACAGATACGCAGTATTTT. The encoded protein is CASSLEREWMTDTQYF.

The CDR3 nucleotides read TGCAGTGCCCCGGGAGTCGGCACAGATACGCAGTATTTT. It specifies CSAPGVGTDTQYF. The chain has TRBV20-1 and TRBJ2-3; possible D gene TRBD2, 6 bases. Trimming removed 6 bases at V and 1 base at J, with 11 bases between. The CDR3 is 13 amino acids. Germline lookup yields CDR1 DFQATT and CDR2 SNEGSKA (reference sequence).

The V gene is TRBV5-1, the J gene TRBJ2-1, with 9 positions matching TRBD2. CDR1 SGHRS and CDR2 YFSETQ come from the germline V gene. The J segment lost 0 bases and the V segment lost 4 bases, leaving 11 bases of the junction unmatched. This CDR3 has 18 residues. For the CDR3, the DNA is TGCGCCAGCAGCCAAATCCCGACTAGCGGTAGCTCCTACAATGAGCAGTTCTTC. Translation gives CASSQIPTSGSSYNEQFF.

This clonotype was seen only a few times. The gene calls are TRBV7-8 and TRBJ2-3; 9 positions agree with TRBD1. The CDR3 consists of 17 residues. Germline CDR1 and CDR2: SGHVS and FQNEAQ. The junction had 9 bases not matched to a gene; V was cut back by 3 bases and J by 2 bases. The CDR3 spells CASSLTPGQGFTDTQYF. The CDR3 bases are TGTGCCAGCAGCTTGACACCGGGACAGGGCTTCACAGATACGCAGTATTTT.

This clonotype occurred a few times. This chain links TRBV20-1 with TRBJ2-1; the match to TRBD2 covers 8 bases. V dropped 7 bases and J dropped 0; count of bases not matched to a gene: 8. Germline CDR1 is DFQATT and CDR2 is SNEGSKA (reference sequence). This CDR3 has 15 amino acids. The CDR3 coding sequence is TGCAGTGAAACGCCGGGACTAGTCTCCTACAATGAGCAGTTCTTC. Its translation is CSETPGLVSYNEQFF.

The CDR3 DNA reads as TGCAGCGTTGACTCAGGGGGCGGTCAGCCCCAGCATTTT. Its protein is CSVDSGGGQPQHF. This sequence joins TRBV29-1 and TRBJ1-5; TRBD1 agrees at 8 bases. The germline gives CDR1 SQVTM, CDR2 ANQGSEA. V trimming: 3 bases; J trimming: 6 bases; junction bases outside the gene matches: 4. The CDR3 length is 13 residues.

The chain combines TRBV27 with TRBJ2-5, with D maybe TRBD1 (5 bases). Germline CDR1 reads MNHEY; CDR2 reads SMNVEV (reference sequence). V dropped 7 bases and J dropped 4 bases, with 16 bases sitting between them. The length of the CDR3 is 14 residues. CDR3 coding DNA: TGTGCCAGCACCCGAGCAGGGTCAACAGAGACCCAGTACTTC. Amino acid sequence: CASTRAGSTETQYF.

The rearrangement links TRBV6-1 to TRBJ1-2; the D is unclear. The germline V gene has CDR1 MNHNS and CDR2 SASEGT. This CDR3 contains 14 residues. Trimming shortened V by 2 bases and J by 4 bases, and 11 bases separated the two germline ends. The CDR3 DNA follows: TGTGCCAGCAGTGAATCCAACAGCTTCTATGGCTACACCTTC. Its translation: CASSESNSFYGYTF.

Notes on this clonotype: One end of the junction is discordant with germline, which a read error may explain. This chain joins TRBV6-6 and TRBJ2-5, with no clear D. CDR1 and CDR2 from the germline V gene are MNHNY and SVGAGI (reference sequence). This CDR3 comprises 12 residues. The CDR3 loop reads CVSRQSQETQYF. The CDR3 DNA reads TGTGTCAGCAGGCAGTCCCAAGAGACCCAGTACTTC.

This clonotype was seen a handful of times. The CDR3 reads CASSAGGGQFF. CDR3 bases: TGTGCCAGCAGCGCGGGGGGAGGGCAGTTCTTC. V usage is TRBV12-3 or TRBV12-4 and J usage is TRBJ2-1, with 8 bases identical to TRBD2. V dropped 6 bases and J dropped 12; count of bases not matched to a gene: 4. The CDR3 loop spans 11 amino acids.

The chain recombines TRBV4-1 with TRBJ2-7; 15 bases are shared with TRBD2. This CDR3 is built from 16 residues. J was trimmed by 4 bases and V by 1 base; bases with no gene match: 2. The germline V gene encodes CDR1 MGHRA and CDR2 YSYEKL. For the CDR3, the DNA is TGCGCCAGCAGCCAAGGTGGGACTAGCGGGAGGTACGAGCAGTACTTC. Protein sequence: CASSQGGTSGRYEQYF.

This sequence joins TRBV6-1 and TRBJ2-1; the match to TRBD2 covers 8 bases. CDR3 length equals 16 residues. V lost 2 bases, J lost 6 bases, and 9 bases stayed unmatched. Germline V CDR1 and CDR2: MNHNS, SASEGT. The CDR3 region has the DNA TGTGCCAGCAGTGAATACGAGATAGCGGGATTCAATGAGCAGTTCTTC. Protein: CASSEYEIAGFNEQFF.

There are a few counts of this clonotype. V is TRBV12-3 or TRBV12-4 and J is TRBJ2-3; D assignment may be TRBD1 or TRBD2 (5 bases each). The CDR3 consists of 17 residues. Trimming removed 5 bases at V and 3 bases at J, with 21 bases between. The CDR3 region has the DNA TGTGCCAGCAGTCTTCACCAAGGACTTTCAGGGACAGATACGCAGTATTTT. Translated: CASSLHQGLSGTDTQYF.

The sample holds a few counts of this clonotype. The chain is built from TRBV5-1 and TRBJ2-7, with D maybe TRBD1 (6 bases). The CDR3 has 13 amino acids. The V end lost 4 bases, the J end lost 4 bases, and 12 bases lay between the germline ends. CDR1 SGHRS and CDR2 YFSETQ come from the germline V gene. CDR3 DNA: TGCGCCAGCAGCCAGGGACAAAGATACGAGCAGTACTTC. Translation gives CASSQGQRYEQYF.

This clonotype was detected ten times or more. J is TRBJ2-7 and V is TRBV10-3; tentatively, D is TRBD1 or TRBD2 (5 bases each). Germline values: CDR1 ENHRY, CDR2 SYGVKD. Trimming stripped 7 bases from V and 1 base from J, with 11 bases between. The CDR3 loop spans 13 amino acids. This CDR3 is CAIKDGASYEQYF. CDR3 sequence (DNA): TGTGCCATCAAAGACGGGGCGTCCTACGAGCAGTACTTC.

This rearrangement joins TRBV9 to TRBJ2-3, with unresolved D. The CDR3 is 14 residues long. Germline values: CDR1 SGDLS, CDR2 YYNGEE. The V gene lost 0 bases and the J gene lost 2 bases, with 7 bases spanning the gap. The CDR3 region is CASSVGFLTDTQYF. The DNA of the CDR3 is TGTGCCAGCAGCGTAGGCTTCCTCACAGATACGCAGTATTTT.

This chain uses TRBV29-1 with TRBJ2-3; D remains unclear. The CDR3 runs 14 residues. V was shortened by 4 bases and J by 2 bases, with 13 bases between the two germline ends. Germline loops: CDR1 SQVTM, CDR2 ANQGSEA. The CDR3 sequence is CSVAPLTNTDTQYF. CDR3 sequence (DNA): TGCAGCGTTGCCCCGCTAACAAACACAGATACGCAGTATTTT.

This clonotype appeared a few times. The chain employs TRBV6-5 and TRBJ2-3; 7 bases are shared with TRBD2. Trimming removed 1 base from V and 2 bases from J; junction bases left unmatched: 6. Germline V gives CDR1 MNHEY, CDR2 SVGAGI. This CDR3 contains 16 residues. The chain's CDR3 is CASSYWGGKDTDTQYF. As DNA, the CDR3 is TGTGCCAGCAGTTACTGGGGGGGGAAAGACACAGATACGCAGTATTTT.